The present entry profiles one T cell receptor beta chain with its context. Germline CDR1 is SGHTA and CDR2 is FQGNSA. Deletions cut 2 bases from V and 4 bases from J, with 12 bases between. This CDR3 spans 15 amino acids. These data belong to a study of blood T cell repertoires in COVID-19. Which cohort a participant joined came from the clinical history participants gave. Recovered status applied to Cohort 3 donors who had two consecutive negative PCRs. It also applied to those with clearance or with symptom resolution. Authors' processing steps: Reference gene primer amplification in the assay estimated nucleated cell counts. Data came from immunoSEQ multiplex PCR; TCRdb stores just in-frame clones and leaves some out. That table furnishes V, J and clone size, whereas the DNA furnished D and trimming. Of some 320,000 clones detected, about nine tenths appear once; the ten largest clones hold 4.5% to 5.5%.

Sequences were obtained from PBMCs or T cells enriched from blood (not recorded which). The chain carries TRBV7-2 and TRBJ2-1; D is unclear. The source is a man between 60 and 75 years old who had recovered from COVID-19. The CDR3 DNA follows: TGTGCCAGCAGCTTATTACCCGGCGGTTACAATGAGCAGTTCTTC. It is translated as CASSLLPGGYNEQFF.